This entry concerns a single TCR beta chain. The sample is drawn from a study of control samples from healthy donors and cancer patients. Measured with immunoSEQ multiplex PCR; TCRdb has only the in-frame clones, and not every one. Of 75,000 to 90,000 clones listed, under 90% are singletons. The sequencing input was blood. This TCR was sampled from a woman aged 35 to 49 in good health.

The CDR3 DNA follows: TGTGCCAGTAGTACCCGGACAGGTGGGGAAAAACTGTTTTTT. It encodes CASSTRTGGEKLFF. The chain is built from TRBV19 and TRBJ1-4; TRBD1 aligns across 7 bases. The CDR3 spans 14 residues. Trimming took 4 bases from V and 8 from J; bases not matched to a gene: 7. In germline, CDR1 is LNHDA, CDR2 SQIVND (reference sequence).